This T cell receptor beta chain was sequenced during a study of T cells in Graves' hyperthyroidism and ophthalmopathy. Study-level information: The authors collected peripheral blood at initial diagnosis, before any treatment. General study findings and limits: The authors' 13 V-J model separated ophthalmopathy from stable hyperthyroidism. Blood also showed most of the thyroid clonotypes that were expanded above 0.001.

A note on this clonotype: Antigen unknown.

Germline loops: CDR1 MGHRA, CDR2 YSYEKL. The CDR3 has 14 residues. V lost 8 bases and J lost 1, with 12 bases in between. Amplification targeted TCR beta CDR3 regions from RNA transcripts. Carried out on the TCR CDR3, a first-round RT-PCR used the HTBI primer set. TCRdb analysed the multiplex PCR reads with MiXCR anew, one entry per CDR3 protein. The repertoire holds some 380,000 distinct CDR3 sequences, around an eighth seen once, with less than 25% in the top ten. Newly diagnosed hyperthyroidism, duration under 2 months, in patients aged 18 to 65. The receptor was derived from a man under 40 with Graves' hyperthyroidism that later progressed to Graves' ophthalmopathy. The sequencing input was blood. V usage is TRBV4-1 and J usage is TRBJ1-5, with D hard to call. This CDR3 is CASSVGRSNQPQHF. In DNA, the CDR3 is TGCGCCAGCTCTGTGGGGAGAAGCAATCAGCCCCAGCATTTT.